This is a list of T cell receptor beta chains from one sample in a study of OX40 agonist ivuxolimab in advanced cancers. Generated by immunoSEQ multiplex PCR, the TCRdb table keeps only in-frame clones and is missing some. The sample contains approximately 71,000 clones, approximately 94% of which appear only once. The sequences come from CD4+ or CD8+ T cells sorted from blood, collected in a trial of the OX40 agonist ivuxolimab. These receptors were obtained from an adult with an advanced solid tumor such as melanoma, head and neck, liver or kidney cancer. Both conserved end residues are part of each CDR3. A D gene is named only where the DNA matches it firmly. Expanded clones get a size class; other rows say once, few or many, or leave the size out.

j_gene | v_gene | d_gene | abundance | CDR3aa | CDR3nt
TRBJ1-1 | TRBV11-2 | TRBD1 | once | CASSLVQGATEAFF | TGTGCCAGCAGCTTAGTACAGGGGGCCACTGAAGCTTTCTTT
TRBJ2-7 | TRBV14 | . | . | CASSHREDYEQYF | TGTGCCAGCAGCCATCGAGAAGACTACGAGCAGTACTTC
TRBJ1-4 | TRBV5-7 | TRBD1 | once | CASSQGEADEKLFF | TGTGCCAGCAGCCAGGGGGAGGCGGATGAAAAACTGTTTTTT
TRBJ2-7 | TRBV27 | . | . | CASSFGISGYEQYF | TGTGCCAGCAGTTTTGGCATTTCGGGATACGAGCAGTACTTC
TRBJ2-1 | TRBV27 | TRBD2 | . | CASSLSPSGGYNEQFF | TGTGCCAGCAGTTTATCCCCTAGCGGGGGCTACAATGAGCAGTTCTTC
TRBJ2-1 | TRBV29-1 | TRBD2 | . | CSVELAAGVIHEQFF | TGCAGCGTTGAATTGGCAGCGGGAGTTATCCATGAGCAGTTCTTC
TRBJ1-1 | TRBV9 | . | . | CASSVAAGGGDTEAFF | TGTGCCAGCAGCGTAGCCGCAGGAGGTGGGGACACTGAAGCTTTCTTT
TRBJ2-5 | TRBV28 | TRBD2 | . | CASSLYSGRTRQETQYF | TGTGCCAGCAGTTTATATAGCGGGAGGACTAGGCAAGAGACCCAGTACTTC
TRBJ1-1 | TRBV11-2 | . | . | CASRQVNTEAFF | TGTGCCAGCAGGCAGGTGAACACTGAAGCTTTCTTT
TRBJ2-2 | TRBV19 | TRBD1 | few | CASSMTGITGELFF | TGTGCCAGTAGTATGACAGGGATCACCGGGGAGCTGTTTTTT
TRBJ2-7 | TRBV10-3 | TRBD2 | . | CAISAESAGEGEQYF | TGTGCCATCAGTGCTGAGTCAGCGGGAGAGGGCGAGCAGTACTTC
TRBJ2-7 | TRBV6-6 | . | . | CASSWEDLYEQYF | TGTGCCAGCAGTTGGGAAGATCTCTACGAGCAGTACTTC
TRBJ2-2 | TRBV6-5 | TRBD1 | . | CASTGQGDTGELFF | TGTGCCAGCACAGGACAGGGCGACACCGGGGAGCTGTTTTTT
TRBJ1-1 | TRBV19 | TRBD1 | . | CASSIAHRGGVPTRNTEAFF | TGTGCCAGTAGTATAGCCCACAGGGGGGGAGTTCCGACCAGAAACACTGAAGCTTTCTTT
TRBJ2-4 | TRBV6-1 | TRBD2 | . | CASSEQRGAENIQYF | TGTGCCAGCAGTGAACAGCGGGGGGCAGAAAACATTCAGTACTTC
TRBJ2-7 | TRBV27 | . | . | CASSPSGVEQYF | TGTGCCAGCAGTCCTAGTGGGGTCGAGCAGTACTTC
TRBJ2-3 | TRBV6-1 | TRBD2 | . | CASSQGLAAYTDTQYF | TGTGCCAGCAGTCAAGGACTAGCGGCCTACACAGATACGCAGTATTTT
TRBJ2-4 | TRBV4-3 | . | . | CASSQAGTGPDIQYF | TGCGCCAGCAGCCAAGCCGGTACAGGGCCCGACATTCAGTACTTC
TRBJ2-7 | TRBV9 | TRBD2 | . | CASSVAYGTSGSSYEQYF | TGTGCCAGCAGCGTAGCTTACGGGACTAGCGGGAGCTCCTACGAGCAGTACTTC
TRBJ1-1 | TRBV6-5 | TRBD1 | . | CASSADRGTEAFF | TGTGCCAGCAGTGCAGACAGGGGGACTGAAGCTTTCTTT
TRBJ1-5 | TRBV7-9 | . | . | CASSTTRDTDHQPQHF | TGTGCCAGCAGCACCACCCGGGACACCGATCATCAGCCCCAGCATTTT
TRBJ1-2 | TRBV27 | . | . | CASSPTEDYGYTF | TGTGCCAGCAGCCCGACGGAAGACTATGGCTACACCTTC
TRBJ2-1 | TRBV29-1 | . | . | CSVEGLAGYNEQFF | TGCAGCGTCGAAGGCCTAGCAGGTTACAATGAGCAGTTCTTC
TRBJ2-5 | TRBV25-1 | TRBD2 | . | CASMLAGGGETQYF | TGTGCCAGCATGCTAGCGGGGGGCGGGGAGACCCAGTACTTC
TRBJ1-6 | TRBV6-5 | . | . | CASSWGMNSPLHF | TGTGCCAGCAGTTGGGGCATGAATTCACCCCTCCACTTT
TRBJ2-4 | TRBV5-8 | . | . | CASSPRLTAKNIQYF | TGTGCCAGCAGCCCCAGGCTGACGGCCAAAAACATTCAGTACTTC
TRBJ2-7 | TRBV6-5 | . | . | CASSPLAEGYEQYF | TGTGCCAGCAGTCCCCTAGCTGAGGGCTACGAGCAGTACTTC
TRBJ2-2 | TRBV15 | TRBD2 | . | CATSREPTSLTGELFF | TGTGCCACCAGCAGGGAACCGACTAGCCTCACCGGGGAGCTGTTTTTT
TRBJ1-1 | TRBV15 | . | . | CATSRPDSMNTEAFF | TGTGCCACCAGCAGACCGGACAGCATGAACACTGAAGCTTTCTTT
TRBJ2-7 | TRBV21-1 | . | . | CASSKWGRQGYEQYF | TGTGCCAGCAGCAAATGGGGCCGACAGGGCTACGAGCAGTACTTC
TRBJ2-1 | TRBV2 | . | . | CAAAPGTQDNEQFF | TGTGCCGCCGCGCCCGGGACACAAGACAATGAGCAGTTCTTC
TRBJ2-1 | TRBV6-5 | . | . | CASSFSSGYNEQFF | TGTGCCAGCAGTTTCAGTTCTGGCTACAATGAGCAGTTCTTC
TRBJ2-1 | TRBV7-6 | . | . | CASSLDQEGSYNEQFF | TGTGCCAGCAGCTTAGACCAGGAGGGCTCCTACAATGAGCAGTTCTTC
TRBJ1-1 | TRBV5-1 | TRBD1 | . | CASSLVGTGGGNTEAFF | TGCGCCAGCAGCTTGGTTGGGACAGGGGGAGGGAACACTGAAGCTTTCTTT
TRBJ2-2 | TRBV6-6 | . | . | CASSSFRDTNTGELFF | TGTGCCAGCAGTTCTTTCCGGGACACCAACACCGGGGAGCTGTTTTTT
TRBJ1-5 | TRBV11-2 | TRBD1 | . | CASSLARDRVNQPQHF | TGTGCCAGCAGCTTAGCCAGGGACAGGGTCAATCAGCCCCAGCATTTT
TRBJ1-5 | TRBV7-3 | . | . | CASSLGSNSNQPQHF | TGTGCCAGCAGCCTTGGCAGTAATAGCAATCAGCCCCAGCATTTT
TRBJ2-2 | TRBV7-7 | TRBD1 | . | CASSQNRGSAGELFF | TGTGCTAGCAGCCAAAACAGGGGGTCCGCCGGGGAGCTGTTTTTT
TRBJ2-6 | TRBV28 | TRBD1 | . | CASSFYRGSGANVLTF | TGTGCCAGCAGTTTCTACAGGGGGTCTGGGGCCAACGTCCTGACTTTC
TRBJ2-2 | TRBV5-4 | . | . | CASSLAVPNTGELFF | TGTGCCAGCAGCTTGGCTGTCCCGAACACCGGGGAGCTGTTTTTT
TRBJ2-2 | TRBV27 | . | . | CASSPLGGAGELFF | TGTGCCAGCAGTCCCCTCGGAGGGGCCGGGGAGCTGTTTTTT
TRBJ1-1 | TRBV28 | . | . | CASSSGGGTEAFF | TGTGCCAGCAGTTCTGGGGGGGGCACTGAAGCTTTCTTT
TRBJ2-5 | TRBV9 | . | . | CASSVGIQKDARETQYF | TGTGCCAGCAGCGTAGGTATCCAAAAGGACGCTCGGGAGACCCAGTACTTC
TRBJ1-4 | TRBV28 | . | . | CASSSPPEKLFF | TGTGCCAGCAGTTCCCCCCCTGAAAAACTGTTTTTT
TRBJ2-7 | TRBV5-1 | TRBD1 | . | CASSPDREDEQYF | TGCGCCAGCAGCCCGGACAGGGAGGACGAGCAGTACTTC
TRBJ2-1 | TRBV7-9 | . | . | CASSFGDTNNEQFF | TGTGCCAGCAGCTTCGGGGACACCAACAATGAGCAGTTCTTC
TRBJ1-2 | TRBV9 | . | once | CASSVGVGGGYTF | TGTGCCAGCAGCGTAGGAGTAGGGGGTGGCTACACCTTC
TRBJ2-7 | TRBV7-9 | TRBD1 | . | CASSLSRDRGYEQYF | TGTGCCAGCAGCTTATCCCGGGACAGGGGCTACGAGCAGTACTTC
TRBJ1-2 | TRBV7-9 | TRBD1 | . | CASSFAGTGYGYTF | TGTGCCAGCAGCTTCGCTGGGACAGGGTATGGCTACACCTTC
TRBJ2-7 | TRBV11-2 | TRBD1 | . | CASSSRDRGDEQYF | TGTGCCAGCAGCTCCCGGGACAGGGGCGACGAGCAGTACTTC
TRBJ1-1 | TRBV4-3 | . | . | CASSQDRMRGLGMNTEAFF | TGCGCCAGCAGCCAAGATAGGATGCGGGGGTTGGGAATGAACACTGAAGCTTTCTTT
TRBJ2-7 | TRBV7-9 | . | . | CASSPRGRNDGQYF | TGTGCCAGCAGCCCTAGGGGCAGAAATGACGGGCAGTACTTC
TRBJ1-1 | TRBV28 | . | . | CASSLWGTENTEAFF | TGTGCCAGCAGTTTATGGGGGACGGAGAACACTGAAGCTTTCTTT
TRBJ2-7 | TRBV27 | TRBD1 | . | CASSPRDRGRAEQYF | TGTGCCAGCAGCCCCCGGGACAGGGGGCGGGCAGAGCAGTACTTC
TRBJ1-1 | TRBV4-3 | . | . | CASSQSPPGLGTEAFF | TGCGCCAGCAGCCAAAGTCCCCCGGGCCTCGGGACTGAAGCTTTCTTT
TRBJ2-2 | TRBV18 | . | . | CASSPGTQTNTGELFF | TGTGCCAGCTCCCCCGGGACCCAAACGAACACCGGGGAGCTGTTTTTT